The next 27 T cell receptor beta chains were all read from a single sample in a study of cytomegalovirus exposure and HLA in healthy donors. TCRdb's copy holds only in-frame clones and misses some; the assay was immunoSEQ multiplex PCR. The sample lists around 58,000 clones; around 88% were seen once. What was sequenced was PBMCs. These receptors were obtained from a woman younger than 35 in good health and CMV-seronegative.

V gene TRBV6-1 combines with J gene TRBJ1-2; weak D call: TRBD1 (6 bases). Trimming removed 6 bases from V and 4 bases from J, with 18 bases in between. This CDR3 is 15 amino acids long. CDR1 and CDR2 from the germline V gene are MNHNS and SASEGT. CDR3 region: CASRRGVGDTYGYTF. DNA of the CDR3: TGTGCCAGCAGGAGAGGTGTAGGGGACACCTATGGCTACACCTTC.

This sequence joins TRBV11-2 and TRBJ2-7, with D perhaps matching TRBD1 (5 bases). The CDR3 has 12 amino acids. Germline V lookup: CDR1 SGHAT, CDR2 FQNNGV. The ends were cut back, 3 bases at V and 5 bases at J, with 8 bases in the middle. The CDR3 DNA follows: TGTGCCAGCAGCTTCCCAGGGAACGAGCAGTACTTC. The encoded protein is CASSFPGNEQYF.

In DNA, the CDR3 is TGTGCCAGCAGTGAAGGGTTAGCGGGAGAAACAGATACGCAGTATTTT. It codes for CASSEGLAGETDTQYF. V usage is TRBV25-1 and J usage is TRBJ2-3, with 9 bases lining up with TRBD2. Germline V gives CDR1 MGHDK, CDR2 SYGVNS. V shed 2 bases and J 3 bases; nucleotides not matched to a gene: 6. This CDR3 is built from 16 residues.

The rearrangement uses TRBV13 and TRBJ1-1; D is undetermined. V lost 5 bases, J lost 5 bases, and 15 bases lay in between. Germline assignment: CDR1 PRHDT and CDR2 FYEKMQ (reference sequence). The CDR3 has 14 residues. The CDR3 DNA sequence: TGTGCCAGCAGCCACCCGACGGGTACGACTGAAGCTTTCTTT. Protein product: CASSHPTGTTEAFF.

The rearrangement links TRBV7-2 to TRBJ2-1, with D possibly matching TRBD1 (6 bases). CDR3 length equals 14 residues. The V end lost 0 bases, the J end lost 7 bases, and 10 bases lay between the germline ends. Germline loops: CDR1 SGHTA, CDR2 FQGNSA. CDR3 sequence: CASSLAQGKNEQFF. Here the CDR3 DNA reads TGTGCCAGCAGCTTAGCGCAGGGGAAGAATGAGCAGTTCTTC.

The rearrangement uses TRBV5-4 and TRBJ1-4, with 10 bases aligning to TRBD1. With V trimmed by 2 bases and J by 7 bases, 11 bases remained unmatched. The CDR3 is made up of 17 amino acids. Germline lookup yields CDR1 SGHNT and CDR2 YYREEE (reference sequence). In DNA form, the CDR3 reads TGTGCCAGCAGCTTCCGGGACAGGGGAGGGAGAGGTGAAAAACTGTTTTTT. Translated, it gives CASSFRDRGGRGEKLFF.

This chain uses TRBV5-4 with TRBJ2-7; 7 bases are shared with TRBD2. The V gene's germline CDR1 is SGHNT and CDR2 YYREEE (reference sequence). The CDR3 totals 15 residues. The J segment lost 2 bases and the V segment lost 0 bases, leaving 5 bases of the junction unmatched. CDR3 residues: CASSLVTGRTYEQYF. The CDR3 coding sequence is TGTGCCAGCAGCTTGGTTACCGGGAGGACCTACGAGCAGTACTTC.

This clone was observed a handful of times. J is TRBJ1-6 and V is TRBV19; 10 bases line up with TRBD1. Germline CDR1 LNHDA, CDR2 SQIVND (reference sequence). With V trimmed by 3 bases and J by 7 bases, 6 bases remained unmatched. CDR3 length: 16 amino acids. CDR3 residues: CASSIRGDRGNSPLHF. The CDR3 DNA sequence: TGTGCCAGTAGTATCCGGGGGGACAGGGGAAATTCACCCCTCCACTTT.

The chain uses TRBV6-5 and TRBJ1-1; D not certain. V was shortened by 0 bases and J by 5 bases, with 7 bases between the two germline ends. Looked up from germline, CDR1 is MNHEY and CDR2 is SVGAGI. CDR3 length equals 13 residues. The CDR3 sequence is CASSYSVRTEAFF. In DNA, the CDR3 is TGTGCCAGCAGTTACTCGGTCAGGACTGAAGCTTTCTTT.

The chain recombines TRBV9 with TRBJ2-1; the D gene is possibly TRBD2 (5 bases). From germline, CDR1 is SGDLS and CDR2 YYNGEE. Trimming left V 6 bases short and J 2 bases short, with 12 bases between. The CDR3 has 14 amino acids. This CDR3 is CASNTGNTYNEQFF. CDR3 sequence (DNA): TGTGCCAGCAACACGGGGAATACCTACAATGAGCAGTTCTTC.

The rearrangement uses TRBV27 and TRBJ1-2; TRBD1 agrees at 10 bases. Looked up from germline, CDR1 is MNHEY and CDR2 is SMNVEV (reference sequence). V shed 4 bases, J shed 7 bases, and the junction held 9 bases outside the gene matches. The CDR3 is 15 amino acids. The CDR3 sequence: CASSYTPGQGTGYTF. In DNA form, the CDR3 reads TGTGCCAGCAGTTACACGCCGGGACAGGGGACTGGCTACACCTTC.

The gene calls are TRBV30 and TRBJ2-3; 8 nucleotides agree with TRBD2. Germline CDR1 GTSNPN, CDR2 SVGIG (reference sequence). V was clipped by 4 bases and J by 0 bases; unmatched bases: 3. This CDR3 region has 14 residues. CDR3 DNA: TGTGCCTGGATCGGGGGGGTCAGCACAGATACGCAGTATTTT. The encoded protein is CAWIGGVSTDTQYF.

The chain carries TRBV6-1 and TRBJ2-2; 7 bases fit TRBD1. J gave up 6 bases and V 6 bases, and 7 bases lay outside the gene matches. CDR1 MNHNS and CDR2 SASEGT come from the germline V gene. CDR3 size: 14 residues. CDR3 amino acids: CASRIRQGPGELFF. Written as DNA, the CDR3 is TGTGCCAGCAGGATACGACAGGGTCCCGGGGAGCTGTTTTTT.

This CDR3 reads CAWSVGNSRNNQPQHF. The CDR3 nucleotides read TGTGCCTGGAGTGTGGGCAACAGCCGGAACAATCAGCCCCAGCATTTT. The chain has TRBV30 and TRBJ1-5; D is unclear. Germline V gives CDR1 GTSNPN, CDR2 SVGIG (reference sequence). This CDR3 comprises 16 residues. Trimming removed 0 bases at V and 3 bases at J, with 15 bases between.

J is TRBJ2-7 and V is TRBV28, with D maybe TRBD2 (6 bases). The germline V gene has CDR1 MDHEN and CDR2 SYDVKM. There are 13 residues in the CDR3. V gave up 4 bases and J gave up 6 bases, with 13 bases separating them. The CDR3 DNA is TGTGCCAGCAGTTATTCCGGGGGAGGCGAGCAGTACTTC. Translated: CASSYSGGGEQYF.

V is TRBV11-2 and J is TRBJ2-3, with TRBD1 as a possible D gene (6 bases). Trimming left V 2 bases short and J 12 bases short, with 18 bases between. CDR1 is SGHAT and CDR2 is FQNNGV in the germline V gene. The CDR3 covers 14 residues. The CDR3 region is CASSLKPGQQVQYF. The CDR3 DNA reads as TGTGCCAGCAGCTTAAAGCCGGGACAACAGGTCCAGTATTTT.

This clone showed up just once. This chain uses TRBV7-6 with TRBJ2-3; 9 bases are a match to TRBD1. The junction had 10 bases not matched to a gene; V was cut back by 5 bases and J by 1 base. The CDR3 runs to 17 residues. The germline V gene has CDR1 SGHVS and CDR2 FNYEAQ. CDR3 DNA sequence: TGTGCCAGCAGCGTGACTACAGGGGGCCCTCGCACAGATACGCAGTATTTT. It yields the protein CASSVTTGGPRTDTQYF.

V usage is TRBV23-1 and J usage is TRBJ1-1; D is undetermined. TRBV23-1 is an open reading frame whose function is uncertain. The CDR3 is 10 residues long. V lost 6 bases and J lost 14, with 13 bases in between. The CDR3 coding sequence is TGCGCCAGCAGCCCCCGGTATTTCTTCTTT. Translating gives CASSPRYFFF.

This rearrangement joins TRBV4-2 to TRBJ2-7, with TRBD2 matching 13 bases. Germline trimming cut 4 bases from V and 3 bases from J; bases unmatched to any gene: 3. The CDR3 covers 15 residues. The germline V gene encodes CDR1 LGHNA and CDR2 YNFKEQ. The DNA for the CDR3 is TGTGCCAGCAGCCCCGGACTAGCGGGGGACTACGAGCAGTACTTC. Its protein is CASSPGLAGDYEQYF.

The chain couples TRBV15 to TRBJ1-1; 7 positions match TRBD1. The CDR3 runs to 17 residues. The V gene's germline CDR1 is LNHNV and CDR2 YYDKDF (reference sequence). Trimming removed 1 base from V and 1 base from J; junction bases left unmatched: 9. Written as DNA, the CDR3 is TGTGCCACCAGCAGAGCGATGACAGGGATGGGGAACACTGAAGCTTTCTTT. Its protein is CATSRAMTGMGNTEAFF. Full variable domain (missing parts from reference TRBV15 and TRBJ1-1): DAMVIQNPRYQVTQFGKPVTLSCSQTLNHNVMYWYQQKSSQAPKLLFHYYDKDFNNEADTPDNFQSRRPNTSFCFLDIRSPGLGDTAMYLCATSRAMTGMGNTEAFFGQGTRLTVV.

This clone was picked up one time. V and J are TRBV27 and TRBJ2-3; TRBD2 aligns across 9 bases. Germline trimming cut 6 bases from V and 4 bases from J; bases unmatched to any gene: 8. The CDR3 runs to 15 residues. Per germline, CDR1 MNHEY and CDR2 SMNVEV (reference sequence). In nucleotides, the CDR3 is TGTGCCAGCAGACCGGGGGTAGCGGGAGCAGATACGCAGTATTTT. Its protein is CASRPGVAGADTQYF.

This rearrangement joins TRBV5-6 to TRBJ2-5; D remains ambiguous. The CDR3 extends over 13 amino acids. The V end was cut by 4 bases, the J end by 2 bases, with 9 bases between. The germline V gene has CDR1 SGHDT and CDR2 YYEEEE. In DNA, the CDR3 is TGTGCCAGCAGCGGAGTAGTACAAGAGACCCAGTACTTC. Translating gives CASSGVVQETQYF.

This clone was observed once. V and J are TRBV5-1 and TRBJ2-7; D not resolved. There are 13 residues in the CDR3. V was trimmed by 3 bases and J by 2 bases, leaving 9 bases between them. Germline CDR1 and CDR2: SGHRS and YFSETQ. The CDR3 loop reads CASSSDNTYEQYF. In DNA form, the CDR3 reads TGCGCCAGCAGCTCCGATAACACCTACGAGCAGTACTTC.

This clone occurred once. Compared with germline, one end of the junction differs, possibly owing to a read error. The chain couples TRBV27 to TRBJ1-5; 9 positions match TRBD1. Germline V gene lookup returns CDR1 MNHEY and CDR2 SMNVEV (reference sequence). This CDR3 contains 16 residues. CDR3 sequence: CASSLSPTGGNQPQHF. The CDR3 DNA is TGTGCCAGCAGTTTATCCCCTACAGGGGGCAACCAGCCCCAGCATTTT.

This clone was seen many times. V is TRBV10-3 and J is TRBJ2-7; 8 bases agree with TRBD2. The CDR3 spans 14 residues. V lost 8 bases and J lost 2; bases outside the gene matches: 8. In germline, CDR1 is ENHRY, CDR2 SYGVKD. In DNA, the CDR3 is TGTGCCATCGCTCGAGCGGGGGCAACCTACGAGCAGTACTTC. Residues: CAIARAGATYEQYF.

This chain connects TRBV7-2 to TRBJ2-3; the match to TRBD2 covers 7 bases. Germline CDR1 is SGHTA and CDR2 is FQGNSA. Unmatched junction bases numbered 7, after V lost 5 bases and J lost 5 bases. This CDR3 has 14 residues. The CDR3 DNA is TGTGCCAGCAGCATCATCGGGGGGATAGATACGCAGTATTTT. Protein product: CASSIIGGIDTQYF.

The chain has TRBV7-8 and TRBJ1-5, with D maybe TRBD1 (6 bases). V lost 1 base and J lost 3, with 10 bases in between. The CDR3 contains 15 residues. Per germline, CDR1 SGHVS and CDR2 FQNEAQ. This chain's CDR3 is CASSLGQATNQPQHF. DNA for the CDR3: TGTGCCAGCAGCTTAGGACAGGCCACCAATCAGCCCCAGCATTTT.